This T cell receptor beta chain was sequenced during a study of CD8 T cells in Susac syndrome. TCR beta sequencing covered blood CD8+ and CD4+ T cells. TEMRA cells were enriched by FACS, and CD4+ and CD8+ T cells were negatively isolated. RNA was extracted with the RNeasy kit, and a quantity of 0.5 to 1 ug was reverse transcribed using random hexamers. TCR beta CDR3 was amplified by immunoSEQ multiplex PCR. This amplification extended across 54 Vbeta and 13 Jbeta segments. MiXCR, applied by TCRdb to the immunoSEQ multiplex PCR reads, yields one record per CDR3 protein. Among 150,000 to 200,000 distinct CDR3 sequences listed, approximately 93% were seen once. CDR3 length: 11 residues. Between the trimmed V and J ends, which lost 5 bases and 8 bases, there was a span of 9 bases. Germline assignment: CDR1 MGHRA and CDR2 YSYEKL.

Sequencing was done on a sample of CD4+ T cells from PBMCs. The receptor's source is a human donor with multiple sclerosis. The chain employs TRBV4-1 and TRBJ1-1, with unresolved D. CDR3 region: CASSSHREAFF. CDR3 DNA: TGCGCCAGCAGCTCCCATCGGGAAGCTTTCTTT.